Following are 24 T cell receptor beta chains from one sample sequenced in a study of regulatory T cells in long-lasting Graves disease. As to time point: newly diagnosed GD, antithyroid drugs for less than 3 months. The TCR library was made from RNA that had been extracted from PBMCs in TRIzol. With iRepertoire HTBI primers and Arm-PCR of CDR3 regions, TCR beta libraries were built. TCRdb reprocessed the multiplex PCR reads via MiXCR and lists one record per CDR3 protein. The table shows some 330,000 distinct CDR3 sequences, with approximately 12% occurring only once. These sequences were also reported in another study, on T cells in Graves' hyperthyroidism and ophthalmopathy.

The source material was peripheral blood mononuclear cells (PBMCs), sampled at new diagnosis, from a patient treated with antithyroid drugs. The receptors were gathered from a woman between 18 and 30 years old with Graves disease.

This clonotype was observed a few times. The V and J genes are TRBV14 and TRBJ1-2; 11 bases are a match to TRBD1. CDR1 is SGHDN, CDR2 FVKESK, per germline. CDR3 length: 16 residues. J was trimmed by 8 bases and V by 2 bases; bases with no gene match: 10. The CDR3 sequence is CASSQSWTGGKTGYTF. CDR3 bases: TGTGCCAGCAGCCAATCCTGGACAGGGGGCAAGACGGGCTACACCTTC.

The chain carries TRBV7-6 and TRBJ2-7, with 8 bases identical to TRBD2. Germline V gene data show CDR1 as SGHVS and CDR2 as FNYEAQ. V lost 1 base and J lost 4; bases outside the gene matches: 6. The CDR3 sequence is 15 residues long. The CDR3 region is CASSLGGTGGYEQYF. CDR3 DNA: TGTGCCAGCAGCTTAGGGGGGACGGGAGGGTACGAGCAGTACTTC.

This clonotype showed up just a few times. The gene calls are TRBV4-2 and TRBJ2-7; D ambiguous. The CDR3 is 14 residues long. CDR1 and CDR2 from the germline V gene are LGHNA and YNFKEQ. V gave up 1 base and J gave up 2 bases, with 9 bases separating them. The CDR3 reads CASSQVHSAYEQYF. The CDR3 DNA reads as TGTGCCAGCAGCCAAGTGCACAGTGCCTACGAGCAGTACTTC.

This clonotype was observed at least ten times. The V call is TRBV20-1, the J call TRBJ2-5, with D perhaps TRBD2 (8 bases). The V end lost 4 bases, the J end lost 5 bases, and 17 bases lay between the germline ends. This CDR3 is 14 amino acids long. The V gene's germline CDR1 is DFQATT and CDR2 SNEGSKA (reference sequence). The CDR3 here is CSATGTRGPETQYF. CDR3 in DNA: TGCAGTGCTACCGGGACTAGGGGGCCGGAGACCCAGTACTTC.

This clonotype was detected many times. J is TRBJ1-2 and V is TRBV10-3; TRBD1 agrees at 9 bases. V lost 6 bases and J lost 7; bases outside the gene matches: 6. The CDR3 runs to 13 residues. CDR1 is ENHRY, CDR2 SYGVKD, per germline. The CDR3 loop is CAISQQGAVGYTF. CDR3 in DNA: TGTGCCATCAGCCAACAGGGGGCTGTTGGCTACACCTTC.

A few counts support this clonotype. CDR3 nucleotide sequence: TGTGCCAGTAGTAAGCCTAGGGGGACCAGCTACACCTTC. It encodes CASSKPRGTSYTF. The rearrangement uses TRBV19 and TRBJ1-2, with D perhaps matching TRBD1 (6 bases). V lost 4 bases, J lost 9 bases, and 15 bases lay in between. CDR3 length equals 13 residues. CDR1 and CDR2 from the germline V gene are LNHDA and SQIVND (reference sequence).

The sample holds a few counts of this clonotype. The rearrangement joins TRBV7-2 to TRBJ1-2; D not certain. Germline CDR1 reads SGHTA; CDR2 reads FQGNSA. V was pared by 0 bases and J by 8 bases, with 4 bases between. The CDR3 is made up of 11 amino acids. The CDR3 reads CASSLAKGYTF. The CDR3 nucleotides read TGTGCCAGCAGCTTAGCGAAAGGCTACACCTTC.

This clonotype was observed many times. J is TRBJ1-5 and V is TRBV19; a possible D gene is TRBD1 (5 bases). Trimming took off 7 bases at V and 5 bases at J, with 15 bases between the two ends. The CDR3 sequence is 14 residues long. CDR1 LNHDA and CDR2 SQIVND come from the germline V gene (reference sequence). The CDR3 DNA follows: TGTGCCAGTACCGGGGCAGCGGATGATCAGCCCCAGCATTTT. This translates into CASTGAADDQPQHF. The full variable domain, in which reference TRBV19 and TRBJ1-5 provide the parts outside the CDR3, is DGGITQSPKYLFRKEGQNVTLSCEQNLNHDAMYWYRQDPGQGLRLIYYSQIVNDFQKGDIAEGYSVSREKKESFPLTVTSAQKNPTAFYLCASTGAADDQPQHFGDGTRLSIL.

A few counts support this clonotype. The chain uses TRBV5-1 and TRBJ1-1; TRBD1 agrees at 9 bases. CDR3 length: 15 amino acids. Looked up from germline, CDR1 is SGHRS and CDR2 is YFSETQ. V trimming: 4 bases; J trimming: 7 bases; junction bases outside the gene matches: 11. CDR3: CASSQGGQGTYEAFF. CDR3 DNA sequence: TGCGCCAGCAGCCAAGGGGGACAGGGCACCTATGAAGCTTTCTTT. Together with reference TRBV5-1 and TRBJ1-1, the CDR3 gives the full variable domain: KAGVTQTPRYLIKTRGQQVTLSCSPISGHRSVSWYQQTPGQGLQFLFEYFSETQRNKGNFPGRFSGRQFSNSRSEMNVSTLELGDSALYLCASSQGGQGTYEAFFGQGTRLTVV.

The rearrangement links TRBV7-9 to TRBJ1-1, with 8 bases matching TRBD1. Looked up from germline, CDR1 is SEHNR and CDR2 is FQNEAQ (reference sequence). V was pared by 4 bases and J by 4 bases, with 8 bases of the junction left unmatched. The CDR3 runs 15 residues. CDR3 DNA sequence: TGTGCCAGCAGCTCAACAGGGGGTGACGGCACTGAAGCTTTCTTT. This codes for CASSSTGGDGTEAFF. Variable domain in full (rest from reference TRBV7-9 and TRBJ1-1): DTGVSQNPRHKITKRGQNVTFRCDPISEHNRLYWYRQTLGQGPEFLTYFQNEAQLEKSRLLSDRFSAERPKGSFSTLEIQRTEQGDSAMYLCASSSTGGDGTEAFFGQGTRLTVV.

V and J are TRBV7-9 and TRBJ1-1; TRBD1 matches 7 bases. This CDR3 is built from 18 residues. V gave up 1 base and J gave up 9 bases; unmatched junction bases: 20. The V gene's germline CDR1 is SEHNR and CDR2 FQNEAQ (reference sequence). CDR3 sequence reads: CASSLEVGADRAWRKAFF. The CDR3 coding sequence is TGTGCCAGCAGCTTAGAGGTCGGGGCCGACAGGGCTTGGAGAAAAGCTTTCTTT.

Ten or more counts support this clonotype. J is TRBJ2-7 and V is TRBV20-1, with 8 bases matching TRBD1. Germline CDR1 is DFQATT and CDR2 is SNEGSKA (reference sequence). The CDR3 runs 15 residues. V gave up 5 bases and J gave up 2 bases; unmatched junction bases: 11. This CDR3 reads CSAVRTGQGTYEQYF. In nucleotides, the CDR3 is TGCAGTGCTGTTCGGACAGGGCAAGGAACCTACGAGCAGTACTTC.

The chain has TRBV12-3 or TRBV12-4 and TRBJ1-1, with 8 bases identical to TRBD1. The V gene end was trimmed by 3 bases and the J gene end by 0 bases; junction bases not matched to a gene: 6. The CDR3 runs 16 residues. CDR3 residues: CASSFSGTGVNTEAFF. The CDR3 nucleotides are TGTGCCAGCAGTTTTTCCGGGACAGGTGTGAACACTGAAGCTTTCTTT.

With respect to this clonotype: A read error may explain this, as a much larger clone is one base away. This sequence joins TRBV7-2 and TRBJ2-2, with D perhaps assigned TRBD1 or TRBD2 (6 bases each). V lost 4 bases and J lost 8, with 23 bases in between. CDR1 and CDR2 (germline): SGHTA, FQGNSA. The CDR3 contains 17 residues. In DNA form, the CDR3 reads TGTGCCAGCAGCTCAACACGGATACGGGGGCAATCTGGGGAGCTGTTTTTT. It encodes CASSSTRIRGQSGELFF.

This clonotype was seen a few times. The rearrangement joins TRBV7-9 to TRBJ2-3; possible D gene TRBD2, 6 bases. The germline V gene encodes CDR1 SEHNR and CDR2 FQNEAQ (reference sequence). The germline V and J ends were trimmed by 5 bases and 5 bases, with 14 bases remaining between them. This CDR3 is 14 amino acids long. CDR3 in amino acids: CASSPGGNGDTQYF. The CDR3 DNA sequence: TGTGCCAGCAGCCCCGGAGGGAATGGAGATACGCAGTATTTT.

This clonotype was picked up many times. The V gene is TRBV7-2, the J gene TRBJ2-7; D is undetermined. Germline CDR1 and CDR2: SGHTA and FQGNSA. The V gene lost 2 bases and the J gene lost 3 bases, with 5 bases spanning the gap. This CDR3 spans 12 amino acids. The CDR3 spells CASSLTHYEQYF. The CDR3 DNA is TGTGCCAGCAGCTTAACCCACTACGAGCAGTACTTC.

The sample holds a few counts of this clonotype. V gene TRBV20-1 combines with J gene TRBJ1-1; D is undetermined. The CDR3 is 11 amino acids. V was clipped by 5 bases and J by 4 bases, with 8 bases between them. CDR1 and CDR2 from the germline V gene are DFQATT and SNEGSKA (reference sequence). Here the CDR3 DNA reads TGCAGTGCTCCCAAGACCACTGAAGCTTTCTTT. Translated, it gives CSAPKTTEAFF.

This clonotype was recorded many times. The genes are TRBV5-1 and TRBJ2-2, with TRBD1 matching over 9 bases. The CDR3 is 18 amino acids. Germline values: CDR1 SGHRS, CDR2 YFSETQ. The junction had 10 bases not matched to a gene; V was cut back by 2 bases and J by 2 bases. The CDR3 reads CASSFGEQGAINTGELFF. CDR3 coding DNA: TGCGCCAGCAGCTTCGGGGAACAGGGGGCCATAAACACCGGGGAGCTGTTTTTT.

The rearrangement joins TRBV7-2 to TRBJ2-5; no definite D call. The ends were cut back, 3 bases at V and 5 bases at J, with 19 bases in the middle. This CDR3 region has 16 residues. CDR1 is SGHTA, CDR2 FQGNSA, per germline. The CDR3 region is CASSFSSTGVPETQYF. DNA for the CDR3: TGTGCCAGCAGCTTCTCCTCTACGGGCGTGCCCGAGACCCAGTACTTC.

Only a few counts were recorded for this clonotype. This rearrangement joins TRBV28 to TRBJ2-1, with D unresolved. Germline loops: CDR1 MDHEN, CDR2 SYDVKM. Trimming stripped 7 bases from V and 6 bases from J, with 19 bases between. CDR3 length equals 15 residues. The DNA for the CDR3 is TGTGCCAGCACCCACCCGAGTTTAGTGCCCAATGAGCAGTTCTTC. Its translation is CASTHPSLVPNEQFF.

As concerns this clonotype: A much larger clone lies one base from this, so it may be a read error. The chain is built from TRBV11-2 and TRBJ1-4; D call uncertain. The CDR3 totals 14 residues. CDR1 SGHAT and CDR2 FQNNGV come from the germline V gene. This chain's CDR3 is CASSLLRGYERLFF. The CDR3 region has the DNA TGTGCCAGCAGCTTGCTAAGAGGGTATGAAAGACTGTTTTTT.

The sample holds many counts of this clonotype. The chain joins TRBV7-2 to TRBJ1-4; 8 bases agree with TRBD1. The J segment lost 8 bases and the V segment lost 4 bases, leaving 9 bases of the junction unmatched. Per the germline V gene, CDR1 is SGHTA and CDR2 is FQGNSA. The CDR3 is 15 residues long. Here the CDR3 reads CASSSDRGREEKLFF. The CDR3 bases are TGTGCCAGCAGCTCCGACAGGGGAAGGGAGGAAAAACTGTTTTTT.

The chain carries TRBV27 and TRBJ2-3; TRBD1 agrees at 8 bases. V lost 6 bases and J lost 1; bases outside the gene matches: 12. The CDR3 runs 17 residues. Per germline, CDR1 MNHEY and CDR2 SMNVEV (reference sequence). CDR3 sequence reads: CASRRQGRRFGTDTQYF. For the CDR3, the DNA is TGTGCCAGCAGAAGACAGGGGCGCAGATTCGGCACAGATACGCAGTATTTT.

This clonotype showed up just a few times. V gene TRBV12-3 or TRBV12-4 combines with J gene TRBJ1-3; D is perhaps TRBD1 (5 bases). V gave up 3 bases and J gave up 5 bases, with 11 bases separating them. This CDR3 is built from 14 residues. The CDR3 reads CASSFDSQRNTIYF. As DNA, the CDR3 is TGTGCCAGCAGTTTCGACAGCCAAAGAAACACCATATATTTT.